This TCR beta chain was captured in a study of response to subunit inactivated influenza vaccine. Using its own MiXCR run on the RT-PCR reads, TCRdb lists one record per CDR3 protein. Of about 190,000 distinct CDR3 sequences listed, around an eighth are singletons. V was trimmed by 1 base and J by 2 bases, leaving 11 bases between them. The length of the CDR3 is 15 residues. Germline V gene data show CDR1 as MGHRA and CDR2 as YSYEKL. J is TRBJ1-2 and V is TRBV4-1; D gene uncertain. The clonotype originates from a man aged 45-65 years who received an inactivated influenza vaccine. The sample in question was CD8+ T cells sorted from PBMCs, obtained roughly 5 days after vaccination. The CDR3 protein is CASSQAGQLNYGYTF. CDR3 bases: TGCGCCAGCAGCCAAGCCGGTCAGCTGAACTATGGCTACACCTTC.